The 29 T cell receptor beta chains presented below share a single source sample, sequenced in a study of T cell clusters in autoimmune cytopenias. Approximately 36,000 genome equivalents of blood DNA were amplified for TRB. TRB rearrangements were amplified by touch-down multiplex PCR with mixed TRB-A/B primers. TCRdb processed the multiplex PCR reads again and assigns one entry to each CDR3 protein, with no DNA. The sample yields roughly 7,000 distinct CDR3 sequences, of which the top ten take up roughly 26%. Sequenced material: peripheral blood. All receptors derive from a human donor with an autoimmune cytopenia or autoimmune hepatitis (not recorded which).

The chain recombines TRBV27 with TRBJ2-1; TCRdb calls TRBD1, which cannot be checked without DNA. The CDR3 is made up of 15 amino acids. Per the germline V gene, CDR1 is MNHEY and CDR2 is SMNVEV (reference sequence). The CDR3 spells CASIIGRGLYNEQFF.

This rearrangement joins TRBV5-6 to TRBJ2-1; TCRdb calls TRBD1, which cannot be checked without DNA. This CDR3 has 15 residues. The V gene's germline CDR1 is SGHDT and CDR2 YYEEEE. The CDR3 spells CASRPGAISYNEQFF.

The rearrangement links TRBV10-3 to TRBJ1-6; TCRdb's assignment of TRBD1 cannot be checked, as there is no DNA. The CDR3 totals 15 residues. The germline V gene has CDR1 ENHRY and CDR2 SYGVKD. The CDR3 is CAISESLGADSPLHF.

CDR3 amino acids: CAISHGYGYTF. V and J are TRBV10-3 and TRBJ1-2. There are 11 residues in the CDR3. Germline CDR1 ENHRY, CDR2 SYGVKD.

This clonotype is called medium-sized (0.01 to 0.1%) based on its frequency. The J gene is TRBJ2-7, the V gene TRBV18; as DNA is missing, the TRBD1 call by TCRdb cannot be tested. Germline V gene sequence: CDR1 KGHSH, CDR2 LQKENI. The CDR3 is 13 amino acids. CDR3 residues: CASSPRAGDEQYF.

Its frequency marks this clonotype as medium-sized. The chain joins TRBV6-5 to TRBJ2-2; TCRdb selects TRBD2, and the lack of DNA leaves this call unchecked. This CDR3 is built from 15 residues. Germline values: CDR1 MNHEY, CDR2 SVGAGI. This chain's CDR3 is CASEQPSLNTGELFF.

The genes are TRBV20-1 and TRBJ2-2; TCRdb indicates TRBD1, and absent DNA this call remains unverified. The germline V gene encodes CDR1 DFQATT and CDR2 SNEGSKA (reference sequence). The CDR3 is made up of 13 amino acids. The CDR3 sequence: CSAYDRNTGELFF.

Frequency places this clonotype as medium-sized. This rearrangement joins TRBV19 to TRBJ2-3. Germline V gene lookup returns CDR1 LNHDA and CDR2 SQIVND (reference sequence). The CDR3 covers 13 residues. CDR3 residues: CASSSPSGDTQYF.

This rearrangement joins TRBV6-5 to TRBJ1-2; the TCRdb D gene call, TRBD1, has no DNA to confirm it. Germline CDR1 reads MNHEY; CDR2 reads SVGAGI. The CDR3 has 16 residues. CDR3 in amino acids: CASSYSQAGWGYGYTF.

The CDR3 sequence is CSARTGSNEKLFF. This chain uses TRBV20-1 with TRBJ1-4; the TCRdb call, TRBD1, lacks DNA for checking. Germline V gene sequence: CDR1 DFQATT, CDR2 SNEGSKA (reference sequence). CDR3 length equals 13 residues.

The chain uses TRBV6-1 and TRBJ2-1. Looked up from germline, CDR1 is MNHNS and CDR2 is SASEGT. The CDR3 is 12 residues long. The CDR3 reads CASSEWYNEQFF.

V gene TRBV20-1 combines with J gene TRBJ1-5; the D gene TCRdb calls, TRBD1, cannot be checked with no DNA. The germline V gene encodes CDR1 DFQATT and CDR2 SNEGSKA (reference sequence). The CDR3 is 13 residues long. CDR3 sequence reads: CSALRVPRQPQHF.

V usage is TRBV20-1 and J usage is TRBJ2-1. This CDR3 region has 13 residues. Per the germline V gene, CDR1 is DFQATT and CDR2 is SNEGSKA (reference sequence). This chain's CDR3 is CSAMWGPYNEQFF.

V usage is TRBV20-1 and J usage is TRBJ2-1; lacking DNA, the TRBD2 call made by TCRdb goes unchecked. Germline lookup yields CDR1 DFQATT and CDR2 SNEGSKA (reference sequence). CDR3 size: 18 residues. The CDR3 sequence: CSARDRGTSGVFYNEQFF.

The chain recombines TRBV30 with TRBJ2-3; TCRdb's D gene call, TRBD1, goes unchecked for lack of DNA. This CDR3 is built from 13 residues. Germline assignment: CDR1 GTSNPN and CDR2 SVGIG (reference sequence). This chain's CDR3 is CAWRVRGTDTQYF.

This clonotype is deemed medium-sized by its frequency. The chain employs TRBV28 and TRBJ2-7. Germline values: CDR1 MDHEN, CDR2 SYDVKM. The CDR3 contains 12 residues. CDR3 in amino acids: CASSWVGYEQYF.

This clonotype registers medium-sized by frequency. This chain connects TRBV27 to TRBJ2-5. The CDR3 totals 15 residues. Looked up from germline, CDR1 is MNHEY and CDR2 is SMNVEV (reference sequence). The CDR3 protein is CASSLSSQVRETQYF.

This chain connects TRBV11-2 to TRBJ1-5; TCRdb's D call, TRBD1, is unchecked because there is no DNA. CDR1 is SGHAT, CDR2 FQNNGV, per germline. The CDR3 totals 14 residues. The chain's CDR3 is CASSRIGRGQPQHF.

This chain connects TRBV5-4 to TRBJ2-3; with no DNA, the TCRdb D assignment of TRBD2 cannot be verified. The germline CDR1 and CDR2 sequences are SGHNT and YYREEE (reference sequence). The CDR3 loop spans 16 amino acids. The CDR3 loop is CASSSRLAGLADTQYF.

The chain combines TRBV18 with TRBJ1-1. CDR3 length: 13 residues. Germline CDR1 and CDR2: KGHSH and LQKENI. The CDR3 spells CASWQSMNTEAFF.

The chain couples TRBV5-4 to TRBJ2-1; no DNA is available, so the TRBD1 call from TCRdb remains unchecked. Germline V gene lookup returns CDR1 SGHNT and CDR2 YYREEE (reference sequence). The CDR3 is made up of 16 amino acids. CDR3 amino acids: CASSLRTGGSYNEQFF.

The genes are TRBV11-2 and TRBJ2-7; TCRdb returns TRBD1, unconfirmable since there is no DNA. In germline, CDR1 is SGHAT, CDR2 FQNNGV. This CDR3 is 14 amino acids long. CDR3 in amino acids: CASSETGGPYEQYF.

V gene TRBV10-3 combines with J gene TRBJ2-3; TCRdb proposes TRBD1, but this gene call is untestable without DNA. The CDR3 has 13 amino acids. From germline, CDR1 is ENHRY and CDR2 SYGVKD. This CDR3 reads CAISPTGPDTQYF.

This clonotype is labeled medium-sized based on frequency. The CDR3 spells CASNRWGSTDTQYF. The V and J genes are TRBV5-4 and TRBJ2-3; the TCRdb call, TRBD1, lacks DNA for checking. Germline V gene lookup returns CDR1 SGHNT and CDR2 YYREEE (reference sequence). The CDR3 runs 14 residues. The complete variable domain, with remaining parts taken from reference TRBV5-4 and TRBJ2-3, reads ETGVTQSPTHLIKTRGQQVTLRCSSQSGHNTVSWYQQALGQGPQFIFQYYREEENGRGNFPPRFSGLQFPNYSSELNVNALELDDSALYLCASNRWGSTDTQYFGPGTRLTVL.

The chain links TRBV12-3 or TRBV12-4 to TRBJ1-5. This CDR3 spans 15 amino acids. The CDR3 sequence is CASTDLSLGNQPQHF.

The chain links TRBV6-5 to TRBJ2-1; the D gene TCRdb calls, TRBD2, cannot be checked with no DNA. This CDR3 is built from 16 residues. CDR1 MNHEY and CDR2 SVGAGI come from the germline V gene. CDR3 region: CASSPRGGLPYNEQFF.

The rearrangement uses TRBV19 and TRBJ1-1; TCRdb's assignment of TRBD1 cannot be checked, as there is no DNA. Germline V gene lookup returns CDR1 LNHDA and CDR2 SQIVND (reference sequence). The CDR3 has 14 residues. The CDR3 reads CASSQLTENTEAFF. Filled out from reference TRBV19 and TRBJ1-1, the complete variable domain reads DGGITQSPKYLFRKEGQNVTLSCEQNLNHDAMYWYRQDPGQGLRLIYYSQIVNDFQKGDIAEGYSVSREKKESFPLTVTSAQKNPTAFYLCASSQLTENTEAFFGQGTRLTVV.

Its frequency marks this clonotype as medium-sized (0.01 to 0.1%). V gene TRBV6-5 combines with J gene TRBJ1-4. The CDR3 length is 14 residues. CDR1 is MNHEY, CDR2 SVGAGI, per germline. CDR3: CASSPPDGGEKLFF.

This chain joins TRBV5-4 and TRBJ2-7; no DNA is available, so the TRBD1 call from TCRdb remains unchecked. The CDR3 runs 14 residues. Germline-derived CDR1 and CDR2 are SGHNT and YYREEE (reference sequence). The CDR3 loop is CASSFGRDTYEQYF.